This T cell receptor beta chain appears in the sequencing data of a study of shared clonotypes between healthy human individuals. Whole-study findings and limits: Naive subsets usually exceeded memory subsets in estimated richness.

Assay execution proceeded at the deep level. Profiling relied on immunoSEQ multiplex PCR, and the TCRdb table lists in-frame clones only, not all of them. Of hundreds of thousands of clones listed, approximately 96% are singletons. Naive CD8 isolation took CD45RO-negative cells positively selected for CCR7 and excluded terminally differentiated effector memory CD45RA+ cells. Only one count was recorded for this clone. Its specificity is not known. This sequence originates from a woman aged 25 to 45 in good health. Material: naive CD8+ T cells sorted from blood.

CDR3 sequence: CAWSVLARTDTQYF. The CDR3 nucleotides are TGTGCCTGGAGTGTACTAGCACGAACAGATACGCAGTATTTT. This rearrangement joins TRBV30 to TRBJ2-3, with D possibly matching TRBD2 (6 bases). The CDR3 is 14 residues long. The germline V gene has CDR1 GTSNPN and CDR2 SVGIG (reference sequence). V was shortened by 0 bases and J by 3 bases, with 10 bases between the two germline ends.